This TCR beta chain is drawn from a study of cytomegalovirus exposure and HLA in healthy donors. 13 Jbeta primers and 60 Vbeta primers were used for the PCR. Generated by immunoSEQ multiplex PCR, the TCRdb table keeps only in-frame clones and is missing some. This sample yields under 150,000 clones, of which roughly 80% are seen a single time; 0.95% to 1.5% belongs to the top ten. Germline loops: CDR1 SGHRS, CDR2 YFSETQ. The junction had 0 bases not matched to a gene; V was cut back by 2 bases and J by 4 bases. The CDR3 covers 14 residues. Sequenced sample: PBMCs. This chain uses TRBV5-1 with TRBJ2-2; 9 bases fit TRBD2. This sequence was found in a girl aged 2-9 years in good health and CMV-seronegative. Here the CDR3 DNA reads TGCGCCAGCAGCTTAGCGGGGGGCACCGGGGAGCTGTTTTTT. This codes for CASSLAGGTGELFF.